These 9 T cell receptor beta chains came from one sample sequenced in a study of cytomegalovirus exposure and HLA in healthy donors. Primers: 60 Vbeta forward and 13 Jbeta reverse. TCRdb's table, derived via immunoSEQ multiplex PCR, lists solely in-frame clones and lacks some. The sample carries roughly 81,000 clones, around 80% recorded once. The sequencing input was PBMCs. The receptors stem from a man aged 30 to 39 in good health and CMV-seronegative.

The V gene is TRBV10-1, the J gene TRBJ2-1; D is uncertain. Germline lookup yields CDR1 WNHNN and CDR2 SYGVQD (reference sequence). This CDR3 contains 11 residues. The V gene lost 2 bases and the J gene lost 10 bases, with 6 bases spanning the gap. This CDR3 reads CASSELYEQFF. In nucleotides, the CDR3 is TGCGCCAGCAGTGAGCTATACGAGCAGTTCTTC.

This rearrangement joins TRBV5-6 to TRBJ2-3; 7 bases are a match to TRBD1. The CDR3 has 15 residues. The germline gives CDR1 SGHDT, CDR2 YYEEEE. After removal of 2 bases from V and 3 bases from J, the junction contained 6 bases not matched to a gene. In DNA, the CDR3 is TGTGCCAGCAGCTTAAGACAGGGCGGGACAGATACGCAGTATTTT. Protein: CASSLRQGGTDTQYF.

The chain couples TRBV28 to TRBJ2-3, with D maybe TRBD2 (6 bases). With 0 bases removed from V and 2 bases from J, the gap between germline ends came to 12 bases. CDR1 is MDHEN, CDR2 SYDVKM, per germline. This CDR3 is 16 amino acids long. The CDR3 region is CASSLWGTEITDTQYF. The CDR3 nucleotides are TGTGCCAGCAGTTTATGGGGGACTGAGATCACAGATACGCAGTATTTT.

The chain couples TRBV6-6 to TRBJ1-1, with TRBD1 identical over 10 bases. J gave up 3 bases and V 6 bases, and 4 bases lay outside the gene matches. Germline CDR1 reads MNHNY; CDR2 reads SVGAGI (reference sequence). The CDR3 loop spans 14 amino acids. CDR3 region: CASRGTGVHTEAFF. CDR3 nucleotides: TGTGCCAGCAGAGGGACAGGGGTACACACTGAAGCTTTCTTT.

The chain links TRBV7-9 to TRBJ2-5; perhaps TRBD1 as D (6 bases). The J call could be wrong; TRBJ2-7 is a better fit for the DNA end. The CDR3 runs to 14 residues. Germline-derived CDR1 and CDR2 are SEHNR and FQNEAQ (reference sequence). The CDR3: CASSSQGMIHEQYF. The CDR3 region has the DNA TGTGCCAGCAGCTCTCAGGGGATGATCCACGAGCAGTACTTC.

As to this clone: The same CDR3 is also encoded by other DNA sequences in this sample. The chain joins TRBV6-1 to TRBJ2-2; TRBD1 is a possible D gene (5 bases). This CDR3 is built from 13 residues. V was clipped by 6 bases and J by 6 bases, with 11 bases between them. CDR1 is MNHNS, CDR2 SASEGT, per germline. CDR3 in amino acids: CASSERGSGELFF. The CDR3 nucleotides read TGTGCCAGCAGCGAAAGGGGCTCCGGGGAGCTGTTTTTT.

This chain connects TRBV27 to TRBJ2-3; TRBD2 matches at 11 bases. The CDR3 spans 16 residues. The V gene end was trimmed by 4 bases and the J gene end by 1 base; junction bases not matched to a gene: 4. From germline, CDR1 is MNHEY and CDR2 SMNVEV (reference sequence). In nucleotides, the CDR3 is TGTGCCAGCAGTTCATTGACTAGCGGGGGCACAGATACGCAGTATTTT. It is translated as CASSSLTSGGTDTQYF.

The gene calls are TRBV30 and TRBJ1-3; 7 bases map to TRBD1. This CDR3 has 14 amino acids. Trimming removed 1 base from V and 2 bases from J; junction bases left unmatched: 2. Germline V gives CDR1 GTSNPN, CDR2 SVGIG (reference sequence). The CDR3 is CAWSETGTGNTIYF. As DNA, the CDR3 is TGTGCCTGGAGTGAGACAGGGACTGGAAACACCATATATTTT.

The rearrangement joins TRBV4-2 to TRBJ2-2, with TRBD1 matching over 12 bases. Germline lookup yields CDR1 LGHNA and CDR2 YNFKEQ. The trim removed 1 base at V and 6 bases at J, leaving 6 bases unmatched. This CDR3 has 17 residues. CDR3 loop: CASSQGRDRGLSGELFF. CDR3 DNA: TGTGCCAGCAGCCAAGGTCGGGACAGGGGGCTCTCCGGGGAGCTGTTTTTT.